The 32 T cell receptor beta chains in this list originate from one sample, sequenced in a study of blood T cell repertoires in COVID-19. Method: immunoSEQ multiplex PCR; TCRdb's copy keeps in-frame clones and lacks some. Of 250,000 to 300,000 clones in the sample, 70% to 90% were seen once. The source material was peripheral blood. These receptors were collected from a woman aged 70-85 years with acute or convalescent COVID-19.

In DNA, the CDR3 is TGTGCTAGTGGTGTGACAGGGATAGGGGAAAAACTGTTTTTT. This encodes CASGVTGIGEKLFF. The rearrangement links TRBV12-5 to TRBJ1-4; 7 bases fit TRBD1. Germline lookup yields CDR1 LGHNT and CDR2 FRNRAP. Germline trimming cut 5 bases from V and 8 bases from J; bases unmatched to any gene: 8. The CDR3 extends over 14 amino acids.

For this clone: The same CDR3 can be traced to other DNA sequences in this sample. V usage is TRBV5-1 and J usage is TRBJ2-7, with TRBD2 as a possible D gene (6 bases). The length of the CDR3 is 14 residues. Germline CDR1 reads SGHRS; CDR2 reads YFSETQ. V lost 3 bases and J lost 1, with 11 bases in between. The CDR3 protein is CASSSTGGSYEQYF. DNA of the CDR3: TGCGCCAGCAGCTCGACCGGGGGATCCTACGAGCAGTACTTC.

With regard to this clone: The same CDR3 is also encoded by other DNA sequences in this sample. V gene TRBV5-1 combines with J gene TRBJ1-1; no clear D gene. There are 13 residues in the CDR3. V lost 1 base to trimming and J lost 2 bases, with 6 bases between them. Germline values: CDR1 SGHRS, CDR2 YFSETQ. The CDR3 DNA sequence: TGCGCCAGCAGCTTGACAGTCAACACTGAAGCTTTCTTT. Its protein product is CASSLTVNTEAFF.

The chain combines TRBV12-5 with TRBJ2-1; a weak D match, TRBD2 (6 bases). Germline loops: CDR1 LGHNT, CDR2 FRNRAP. The CDR3 contains 13 residues. Trimming left V 1 base short and J 9 bases short, with 10 bases between. The CDR3 is CASGLGEGGEQFF. The CDR3 DNA is TGTGCTAGTGGTTTGGGAGAGGGAGGTGAGCAGTTCTTC.

The CDR3: CSGERGTGSYNEQFF. DNA of the CDR3: TGCAGCGGAGAACGGGGGACGGGCTCCTACAATGAGCAGTTCTTC. The chain employs TRBV29-1 and TRBJ2-1; tentative D call: TRBD2 (6 bases). The CDR3 spans 15 residues. Deletions cut 7 bases from V and 0 bases from J, with 16 bases between. The germline CDR1 and CDR2 sequences are SQVTM and ANQGSEA.

The CDR3 protein is CASSAPDRGPNEQFF. For the CDR3, the DNA is TGTGCCAGCAGTGCCCCGGACAGGGGGCCCAATGAGCAGTTCTTC. This chain connects TRBV25-1 to TRBJ2-1, with 11 bases lining up with TRBD1. The trim removed 4 bases at V and 6 bases at J, leaving 5 bases unmatched. Germline values: CDR1 MGHDK, CDR2 SYGVNS. This CDR3 is built from 15 residues.

The CDR3 DNA is TGTGCCAGCGCCAGGGGCTCTGGAAACACCATATATTTT. As protein: CASARGSGNTIYF. The chain uses TRBV6-5 and TRBJ1-3, with a tentative D call TRBD1 (6 bases). Between the trimmed V and J ends, which lost 8 bases and 0 bases, there was a span of 8 bases. Looked up from germline, CDR1 is MNHEY and CDR2 is SVGAGI. CDR3 length: 13 residues.

The genes are TRBV24-1 and TRBJ1-2; TRBD1 matches 8 bases. The V segment lost 9 bases and the J segment 5 bases; nucleotides outside the gene matches: 7. The germline V gene encodes CDR1 KGHDR and CDR2 SFDVKD. This CDR3 region has 13 residues. The CDR3 loop is CATQKDREYGYTF. CDR3 in DNA: TGTGCCACCCAAAAGGACAGGGAGTATGGCTACACCTTC.

In regard to this clone: In the same sample, other DNA sequences code for this CDR3. The chain joins TRBV5-1 to TRBJ1-2, with D possibly matching TRBD1 (6 bases). Germline V lookup: CDR1 SGHRS, CDR2 YFSETQ. Trimming removed 4 bases at V and 1 base at J, with 8 bases between. The CDR3 sequence is 13 residues long. CDR3 amino acids: CASSPDSNYGYTF. DNA for the CDR3: TGCGCCAGCAGCCCGGACAGTAACTATGGCTACACCTTC. Using reference TRBV5-1 and TRBJ1-2 for the parts outside the CDR3, the full variable domain is KAGVTQTPRYLIKTRGQQVTLSCSPISGHRSVSWYQQTPGQGLQFLFEYFSETQRNKGNFPGRFSGRQFSNSRSEMNVSTLELGDSALYLCASSPDSNYGYTFGSGTRLTVV.

This clone was seen only once. V and J are TRBV5-1 and TRBJ1-2; 7 bases map to TRBD1. Germline loops: CDR1 SGHRS, CDR2 YFSETQ. V dropped 5 bases and J dropped 5; count of bases not matched to a gene: 12. The CDR3 sequence is 15 residues long. The CDR3 DNA reads TGCGCCAGCAGGCTAAGACTAGGGACAGCATATGGCTACACCTTC. Its translation is CASRLRLGTAYGYTF.

The gene calls are TRBV5-1 and TRBJ2-6; tentative D call: TRBD1 (6 bases). Germline V gives CDR1 SGHRS, CDR2 YFSETQ. This CDR3 is 16 amino acids long. Trimming left V 4 bases short and J 2 bases short, with 13 bases between. The CDR3 DNA is TGCGCCAGCAGCGCCTCGGCAGGGGCTGGGGCCAACGTCCTGACTTTC. Translating gives CASSASAGAGANVLTF.

V and J are TRBV3-1 (or the pseudogene TRBV3-2) and TRBJ1-1; TRBD1 might be the D (5 bases). Trimming took off 4 bases at V and 4 bases at J, with 16 bases between the two ends. The CDR3 is made up of 15 amino acids. Germline V gene lookup returns CDR1 LGHDT and CDR2 YNNKEL (reference sequence). As DNA, the CDR3 is TGTGCCAGCAGCCCGGTGAAGGGGTGGGTCACTGAAGCTTTCTTT. Its protein product is CASSPVKGWVTEAFF.

The genes are TRBV6-1 and TRBJ1-5; a possible D gene is TRBD1 (5 bases). CDR1 MNHNS and CDR2 SASEGT come from the germline V gene. The length of the CDR3 is 13 residues. The V end was cut by 3 bases, the J end by 7 bases, with 10 bases between. The CDR3 reads CASSDQGGQPQHF. The CDR3 coding sequence is TGTGCCAGCAGTGATCAGGGTGGGCAGCCCCAGCATTTT.

This sequence joins TRBV29-1 and TRBJ2-5; 8 bases map to TRBD1. CDR1 is SQVTM and CDR2 is ANQGSEA in the germline V gene. The CDR3 spans 16 residues. V lost 0 bases and J lost 3; bases outside the gene matches: 9. CDR3 region: CSVEDRDRPAEETQYF. The CDR3 DNA reads TGCAGCGTTGAAGATCGGGACAGGCCTGCCGAAGAGACCCAGTACTTC.

This rearrangement joins TRBV7-8 to TRBJ2-7; D is ambiguous. The ends were cut back, 3 bases at V and 1 base at J, with 10 bases in the middle. CDR1 is SGHVS, CDR2 FQNEAQ, per germline. The CDR3 runs 14 residues. The DNA for the CDR3 is TGTGCCAGCAGCTTGCGGCAATCATCCTACGAGCAGTACTTC. Translating gives CASSLRQSSYEQYF.

A note on this clone: Its ends do not fully match the called genes, so a read error is possible. The rearrangement uses TRBV15 and TRBJ2-4; maybe TRBD1 (6 bases). The germline CDR1 and CDR2 sequences are LNHNV and YYDKDF (reference sequence). CDR3 length: 12 amino acids. The chain's CDR3 is CATSRDNFEGDF. The CDR3 coding sequence is TGTGCCACCAGCAGAGATAATTTCGAGGGGGACTTC.

CDR3 bases: TGTGCCAGCGGGCAGGGGGTGGAGAAACTGTTTTTT. Translated: CASGQGVEKLFF. The rearrangement links TRBV25-1 to TRBJ1-4; 7 positions agree with TRBD1. In germline, CDR1 is MGHDK, CDR2 SYGVNS. The CDR3 spans 12 residues. V was clipped by 8 bases and J by 11 bases; unmatched bases: 8.

The chain links TRBV10-3 to TRBJ1-1; D gene ambiguous. V was trimmed by 5 bases and J by 1 base, leaving 8 bases between them. Germline V gene data show CDR1 as ENHRY and CDR2 as SYGVKD. The CDR3 length is 13 residues. The CDR3 here is CAISREGNTEAFF. CDR3 coding DNA: TGTGCCATCAGTCGGGAGGGGAACACTGAAGCTTTCTTT.

The chain employs TRBV9 and TRBJ2-1; no firm D call. The CDR3 has 11 amino acids. The germline V gene has CDR1 SGDLS and CDR2 YYNGEE. Trimming pared 1 base from V and 9 bases from J, leaving 5 bases between. The CDR3 region has the DNA TGTGCCAGCAGCGTATCGCGTGAGCAGTTCTTC. Its translation: CASSVSREQFF.

The chain combines TRBV7-2 with TRBJ1-2, with D possibly being TRBD1 (5 bases). CDR1 is SGHTA, CDR2 FQGNSA, per germline. The CDR3 totals 16 residues. The V and J ends lost 1 base and 6 bases respectively, with 18 bases between them. This chain's CDR3 is CASSLGGSTVYNGYTF. The CDR3 DNA reads TGTGCCAGCAGCTTAGGGGGCTCCACAGTGTATAATGGCTACACCTTC.

The rearrangement uses TRBV19 and TRBJ2-1, with a tentative D call TRBD2 (7 bases). CDR1 and CDR2 from the germline V gene are LNHDA and SQIVND (reference sequence). CDR3 length equals 15 residues. Trimming left V 4 bases short and J 1 base short, with 11 bases between. The CDR3 loop reads CASSKGGASYNEQFF. The DNA of the CDR3 is TGTGCCAGTAGTAAGGGGGGGGCTTCCTACAATGAGCAGTTCTTC.

This sequence joins TRBV7-3 and TRBJ1-6, with a weak D call TRBD1 (5 bases). CDR1 is SGHTA and CDR2 is FQGTGA in the germline V gene. The CDR3 is 14 amino acids. Trimming pared 3 bases from V and 8 bases from J, leaving 11 bases between. For the CDR3, the DNA is TGTGCCAGCAGCTTGGATGCAGGGTATTCACCCCTCCACTTT. Residues: CASSLDAGYSPLHF.

This chain joins TRBV7-3 and TRBJ1-2; possibly TRBD1 for D (5 bases). CDR1 and CDR2 (germline): SGHTA, FQGTGA. Trimming shortened V by 5 bases and J by 4 bases, and 11 bases separated the two germline ends. The CDR3 totals 13 residues. The CDR3 DNA is TGTGCCAGCAGCCCCCAGGGTAGCTATGGCTACACCTTC. Amino acid sequence: CASSPQGSYGYTF.

This rearrangement joins TRBV5-1 to TRBJ1-6; 7 nucleotides align to TRBD1. The ends lost 4 bases at V and 5 bases at J; junction bases unmatched: 3. The CDR3 runs 14 residues. Germline V CDR1 and CDR2: SGHRS, YFSETQ. CDR3 amino acids: CASSRDRDNSPLHF. CDR3 sequence (DNA): TGCGCCAGCAGCCGGGACAGAGATAATTCACCCCTCCACTTT. The full variable domain, rest sourced from reference TRBV5-1 and TRBJ1-6, is KAGVTQTPRYLIKTRGQQVTLSCSPISGHRSVSWYQQTPGQGLQFLFEYFSETQRNKGNFPGRFSGRQFSNSRSEMNVSTLELGDSALYLCASSRDRDNSPLHFGNGTRLTVT.

The V gene is TRBV5-6, the J gene TRBJ2-1; D is possibly TRBD2 (6 bases). Germline-derived CDR1 and CDR2 are SGHDT and YYEEEE. The V gene lost 4 bases and the J gene lost 12 bases, with 11 bases spanning the gap. The CDR3 totals 11 residues. The CDR3 bases are TGTGCCAGCAGCCGGGCGGGGCCGCAGTTCTTC. Its protein product is CASSRAGPQFF.

The chain uses TRBV7-2 and TRBJ2-2; perhaps TRBD1 as D (5 bases). The germline gives CDR1 SGHTA, CDR2 FQGNSA. There are 15 residues in the CDR3. Trimming pared 4 bases from V and 2 bases from J, leaving 11 bases between. Written as DNA, the CDR3 is TGTGCCAGCAGCTCGGCAGGGTTTAACACCGGGGAGCTGTTTTTT. It translates to CASSSAGFNTGELFF.

The V and J genes are TRBV12-3 or TRBV12-4 and TRBJ2-2; tentative D call: TRBD1 (6 bases). This CDR3 is 13 amino acids long. V was cut by 10 bases and J by 1 base, with 10 bases left in between. The CDR3 DNA sequence: TGTGCCACCACAGGGCTGAACACCGGGGAGCTGTTTTTT. Translating gives CATTGLNTGELFF.

The chain uses TRBV6-2 or TRBV6-3 and TRBJ1-2; no firm D call. Germline V gene lookup returns CDR1 MNHEY and CDR2 SVGEGT. V was cut by 6 bases and J by 0 bases, with 11 bases left in between. This CDR3 comprises 14 residues. The CDR3 nucleotides read TGTGCCAGCAGCCGGACGGGAGCTAACTATGGCTACACCTTC. This sequence encodes CASSRTGANYGYTF.

The gene calls are TRBV2 and TRBJ2-7; 10 nucleotides align to TRBD1. This CDR3 region has 14 residues. With V trimmed by 8 bases and J by 3 bases, 7 bases remained unmatched. From germline, CDR1 is SNHLY and CDR2 FYNNEI. The CDR3 loop reads CASQGDRGLYEQYF. The CDR3 nucleotides are TGTGCCAGCCAGGGAGACAGGGGGCTCTACGAGCAGTACTTC.

The chain links TRBV2 to TRBJ2-1; D call uncertain. The CDR3 covers 15 residues. Germline assignment: CDR1 SNHLY and CDR2 FYNNEI. Deletions cut 5 bases from V and 0 bases from J, with 11 bases between. CDR3 amino acids: CASSLTESSYNEQFF. The DNA for the CDR3 is TGTGCCAGCAGTCTGACGGAGAGCTCCTACAATGAGCAGTTCTTC.

The chain uses TRBV5-1 and TRBJ2-2; the match to TRBD1 covers 8 bases. The CDR3 has 16 residues. Trimming at V came to 4 bases and at J to 4 bases, leaving 9 bases not matched to a gene. CDR1 is SGHRS, CDR2 YFSETQ, per germline. The CDR3 DNA reads TGCGCCAGCAGCAACGCTCACAGGGGGGTCACCGGGGAGCTGTTTTTT. It yields the protein CASSNAHRGVTGELFF.

This clone was counted once. Other nucleotide sequences from this sample produce the same CDR3. J is TRBJ1-2 and V is TRBV27; D is unresolved. Trimming stripped 3 bases from V and 4 bases from J, with 9 bases between. Germline values: CDR1 MNHEY, CDR2 SMNVEV (reference sequence). The length of the CDR3 is 13 residues. CDR3 DNA sequence: TGTGCCAGCAGTTTTCGAGGTGGCTATGGCTACACCTTC. This translates into CASSFRGGYGYTF.